Detailed here is one T cell receptor beta chain. The antigen it recognizes is unknown. The input lacks base qualities; no much larger clone sits a single base away. The data were taken from a study of OX40 agonist ivuxolimab in advanced cancers. Turning to the overall study: Ivuxolimab, which targeted the costimulatory receptor OX40 (CD134), was an agonistic, fully human IgG2 monoclonal antibody. Intravenous ivuxolimab was administered to patients every 2 weeks at six dose levels: 0.01, 0.1, 0.3, 1.5, 3 and 10 mg/kg. Of the 50 to 55 dose-escalation patients, hepatocellular carcinoma was present in around 19, melanoma in approximately 15, renal cell carcinoma in 9 and head and neck cancer in 9. A male proportion of approximately 83% and a mean age of approximately 58 years, ranging from 23 to 79, were recorded for the dose-escalation cohort. Prior anti-PD-1, anti-PD-L1 or anti-CTLA-4 therapy was permitted, and roughly two fifths of dose-escalation patients had received checkpoint inhibitors. Three dose-escalation patients achieved partial responses, one with hepatocellular carcinoma and two with cutaneous melanoma. The purpose of peripheral TCRbeta sequencing was to test whether ivuxolimab changed TCR sequence diversity and led to clonal T-cell expansion. The paper describes the monotherapy dose-escalation part (N ≈ 49 patients) of the phase I trial of ivuxolimab.

Trimming costs V 2 bases and J 2 bases, and their ends lie 9 bases apart. From its cysteine to its phenylalanine, the CDR3 spans 14 amino acids. Kept here is only the CDR3 DNA, which spans 42 bases and is read in frame from base 1. From a lookup of the germline V gene, CDR1 and CDR2 are MDHEN and SYDVKM. Patients with a history of autoimmune disease or receiving systemic immunosuppression were excluded from the trial. Peripheral blood for TCR sequencing was drawn from every dose cohort at baseline, at cycle 4 day 1 and at cycle 7 day 1. Samples were obtained from an open-label, multicenter, first-in-human phase I dose-escalation trial of ivuxolimab. The trial enrolled adults with locally advanced or metastatic head and neck squamous cell, hepatocellular, melanoma or renal cell carcinoma. Before TCR sequencing, CD4+ and CD8+ T cells were separately sorted from peripheral blood. Genomic DNA was isolated from the sorted cells so that the TCRbeta CDR3 region could be sequenced. TCRbeta CDR3 regions were sequenced using the immunoSEQ Assay. TCRdb took over this immuneACCESS table, retaining in-frame rearrangements with V and J assigned. Such tables are incomplete; in checked studies, under half of the missing clones stem from an unresolved V gene, and the remainder is unexplained. The sample table shows 120,000 or so clones, and 85% to 95% are seen once. The top ten clones comprise less than 0.2% of the sample.

General study outcomes and caveats: After ivuxolimab, CD8+ T cells had more expanded clones than CD4+ T cells on average. Low levels of normalized T-cell clonal expansion were also seen in some patients who did not respond. Which antigens the clonally expanded peripheral T cells were specific for was not determined. In the 0.1-3.0 mg/kg groups, partial responders had among the lowest normalized peripheral clonal expansion, particularly in CD8+ T cells. At doses of 0.1 to 3.0 mg/kg, clonal expansion of both CD4+ and CD8+ blood T cells was observed from baseline to week 6.

The clonotype was recovered from an adult with an advanced solid tumor such as melanoma, head and neck, liver or kidney cancer. Sequencing used CD4+ or CD8+ T cells sorted from blood, obtained in a trial of the OX40 agonist ivuxolimab. This sequence uses TRBV28 and TRBJ1-1; TRBD1 is a possible D gene, resting on 6 matching bases. The DNA is as follows: TGTGCCAGCAGTTTAGGGACATATAACACTGAAGCTTTCTTT. This sequence encodes CASSLGTYNTEAFF.